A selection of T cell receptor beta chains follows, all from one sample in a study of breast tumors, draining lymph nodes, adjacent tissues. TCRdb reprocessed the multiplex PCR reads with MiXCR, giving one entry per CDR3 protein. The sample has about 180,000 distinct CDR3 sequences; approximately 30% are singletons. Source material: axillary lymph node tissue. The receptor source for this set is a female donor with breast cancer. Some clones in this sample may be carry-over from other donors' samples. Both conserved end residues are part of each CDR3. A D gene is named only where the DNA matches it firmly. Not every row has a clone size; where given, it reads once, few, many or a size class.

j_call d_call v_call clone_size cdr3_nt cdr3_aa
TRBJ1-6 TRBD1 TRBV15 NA TGTGCCACCAATTTGGGGTACGGGACAGGAGTAAATCCACCCCTCCACTTT CATNLGYGTGVNPPLHF
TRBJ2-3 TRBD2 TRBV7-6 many TGTGCCACTAGTCTGGCGGGAGCAACAGATACGCAGTATTTT CATSLAGATDTQYF
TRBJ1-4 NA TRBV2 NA TGTGCCAGCAGTGAGGAGACAGATAATGAAAAACTGTTTTTT CASSEETDNEKLFF
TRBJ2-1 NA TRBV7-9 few TGTGCCAGCAGCGCCCGCCTTCCCAGGGACAATGATGAGCAGTTCTTC CASSARLPRDNDEQFF
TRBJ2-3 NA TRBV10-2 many TGCGCCAGCAGGAACCGGGGCCCCCGCACAGATACGCAGTATTTT CASRNRGPRTDTQYF
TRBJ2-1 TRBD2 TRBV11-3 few TGTGCCAGCAGCTTAAAAGGAACTAGCGGGTACAATGAGCAGTTCTTC CASSLKGTSGYNEQFF
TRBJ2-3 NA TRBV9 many TGTGCCAGCAGCGCCGCGGCAGATAGCACAGATACGCAGTATTTT CASSAAADSTDTQYF
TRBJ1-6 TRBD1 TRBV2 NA TGTGCCAGCACCGACGGGACAGGGACTTACCTCCACTTT CASTDGTGTYLHF
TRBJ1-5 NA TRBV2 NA TGTGCCAGCCTGGGGGGGGGGCGGAATCAGCCCCGGCATTTT CASLGGGRNQPRHF
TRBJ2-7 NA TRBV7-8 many TGTGCCAGCAGCGGATCGGAGGGTATCTACGAGCAGTACTTC CASSGSEGIYEQYF
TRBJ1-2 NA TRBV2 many TGTGCCAGCACGTTAGCTAACTATGGCTACACCTTC CASTLANYGYTF
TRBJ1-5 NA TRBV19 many TGTGCCAGTAACAGGCCAGAGGAGCCCCAGCATTTT CASNRPEEPQHF
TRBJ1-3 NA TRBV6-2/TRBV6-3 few TGTGCCAGCAGAGGACCCGGCAGGGCCTCTGGAAACACCATATATTTT CASRGPGRASGNTIYF
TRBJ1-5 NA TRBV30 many TGTGCCTGGACGGACACCAATAGCAATCAGCCCCAGCATTTT CAWTDTNSNQPQHF
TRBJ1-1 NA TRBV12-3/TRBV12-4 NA TGTGCCAGCAGTTACCAGGGGTATGGCACTGAAGCTTTCTTT CASSYQGYGTEAFF
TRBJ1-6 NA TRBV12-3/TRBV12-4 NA TGTGCCAGCAGGCCCCATCGCTCACCCCTCCACTTT CASRPHRSPLHF
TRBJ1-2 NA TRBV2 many TGTGCCAGCAGTGACAGGGACCTTAACTATGGCTACACCTTC CASSDRDLNYGYTF
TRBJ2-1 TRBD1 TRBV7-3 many TGTGCCAGCAGCATGGACAGGGGAGGAAATGAGCAGTTCTTC CASSMDRGGNEQFF
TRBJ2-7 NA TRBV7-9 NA TGTGCCAGCTGCCTCGGGTTAAAGCGGGACAGCTCCTACGAGCAGTACTTC CASCLGLKRDSSYEQYF
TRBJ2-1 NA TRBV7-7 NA TGTGCTGAGCTAGATGAGCAGTTCTTC CAELDEQFF
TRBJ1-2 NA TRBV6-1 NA TGTGCCAGCAGTGAGCAGGACTACTATGGCTGCACCTTC CASSEQDYYGCTF
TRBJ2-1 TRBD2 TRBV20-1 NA TGCAGTGCTAGAGTTCTAGCGGGAGGGCCCTCGTACAATGAGCAGTTCTTC CSARVLAGGPSYNEQFF
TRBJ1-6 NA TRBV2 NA TGTGCCACCGGGGAGGAGACAGATAATTCACCCCTCCACTTT CATGEETDNSPLHF
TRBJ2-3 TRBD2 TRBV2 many TGTGCCAGCAGTGAGTGGACTAGCGGAAGCACAGATACGCAGTATTTT CASSEWTSGSTDTQYF
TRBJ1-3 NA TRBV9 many TGTGCCAGCAGCTTCCGATTGGGGGATATGGGTGACAACACCATATATTTT CASSFRLGDMGDNTIYF
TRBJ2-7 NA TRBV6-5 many TGTGCCAGCAGTCTACAACAGGGAGGCGAGCAGTACTTC CASSLQQGGEQYF
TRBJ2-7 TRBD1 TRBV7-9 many TGTGCCAGCACCAGGGGGCGAGAGCAGTACTTC CASTRGREQYF
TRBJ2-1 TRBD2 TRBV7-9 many TGTGCCAGCAGCGCCCTACTAGCGGGGGACTACAATGAGCAGTTCTTC CASSALLAGDYNEQFF
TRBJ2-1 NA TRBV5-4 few TGTGCCAGCAGCTTGGCCCCGGCCAGGGGTGGGAATGAGCAGTTCTTC CASSLAPARGGNEQFF
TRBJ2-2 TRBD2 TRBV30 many TGTGCCTGGCGGCTAGCGGGAGGTTCCACCGGGGAGCTGTTTTTT CAWRLAGGSTGELFF
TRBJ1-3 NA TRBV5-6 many TGTGCCAGCAGCTTACGGGTAGGAAGAACTGGAAACACCATATATTTT CASSLRVGRTGNTIYF
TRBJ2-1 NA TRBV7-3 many TGTGCCAGCAGCCTTAGCCGCGATTACAATGAGCAGTTCTTC CASSLSRDYNEQFF
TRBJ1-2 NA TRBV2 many TGTGCCAGCAGTGAAGGCGGATTTCATGGCTACACCTTC CASSEGGFHGYTF